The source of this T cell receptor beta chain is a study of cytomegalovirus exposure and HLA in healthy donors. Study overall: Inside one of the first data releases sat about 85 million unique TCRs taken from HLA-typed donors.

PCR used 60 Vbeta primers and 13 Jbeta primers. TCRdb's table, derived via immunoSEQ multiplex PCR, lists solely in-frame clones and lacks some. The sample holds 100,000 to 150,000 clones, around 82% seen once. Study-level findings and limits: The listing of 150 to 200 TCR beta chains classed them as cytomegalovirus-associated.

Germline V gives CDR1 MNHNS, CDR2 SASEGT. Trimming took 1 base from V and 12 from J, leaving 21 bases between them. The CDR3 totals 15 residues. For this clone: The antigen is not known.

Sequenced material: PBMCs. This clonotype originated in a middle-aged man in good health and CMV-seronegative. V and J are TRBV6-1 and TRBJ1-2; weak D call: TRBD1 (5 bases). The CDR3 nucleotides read TGTGCCAGCAGTGAAGGTCGGGGACTAGTACGAGGCGACACCTTC. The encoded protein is CASSEGRGLVRGDTF.